The 3 T cell receptor beta chains in this list originate from one sample, sequenced in a study of blood T cell repertoires in COVID-19. The repertoire was sequenced with immunoSEQ multiplex PCR; TCRdb's copy has only in-frame clones and lacks some. The profile shows over 130,000 clones, 84% of them singletons. The sample taken for sequencing was PBMCs or T cells enriched from blood (not recorded which). The receptors here all came from a woman between 50 and 59 years old with acute COVID-19.

This chain links TRBV5-1 with TRBJ2-1; 10 bases are shared with TRBD2. The CDR3 is made up of 17 amino acids. Germline V gene data show CDR1 as SGHRS and CDR2 as YFSETQ. V trimming: 2 bases; J trimming: 2 bases; junction bases outside the gene matches: 7. The CDR3 DNA is TGCGCCAGCAGCTTCGGACTAGCGGAGAGAACCTACAATGAGCAGTTCTTC. It encodes CASSFGLAERTYNEQFF.

The chain couples TRBV7-2 to TRBJ2-5, with a weak D call TRBD1 (6 bases). The CDR3 contains 14 residues. Germline loops: CDR1 SGHTA, CDR2 FQGNSA. V lost 5 bases and J lost 5, with 15 bases in between. In DNA form, the CDR3 reads TGTGCCAGCAGCCCCCAGGGGCTCGTGGAGACCCAGTACTTC. Protein: CASSPQGLVETQYF.

This clone has only a few counts. The rearrangement joins TRBV4-1 to TRBJ1-1; maybe TRBD1 (5 bases). Germline CDR1 is MGHRA and CDR2 is YSYEKL. V lost 2 bases to trimming and J lost 5 bases, with 15 bases between them. CDR3 length equals 15 residues. The CDR3 nucleotides are TGCGCCAGCAGCCAAAGCCCGACAGATAGAACTGAAGCTTTCTTT. Its translation is CASSQSPTDRTEAFF.